What follows describes a single T cell receptor (beta chain). The CDR3 runs to 16 residues. Profiling relied on immunoSEQ multiplex PCR, and the TCRdb table lists in-frame clones only, not all of them. The sample has about 200,000 clones, about 92% seen once. This specimen belongs to a study of T cell responses to AZD1222 COVID-19 vaccine. The chain joins TRBV1 to TRBJ2-3; the DNA was not compared with TRBD2, the D call given in the table. TRBV1 is recorded as a pseudogene. The TCR was taken from an adult who received the MenACWY meningococcal vaccine as a control. The sequencing here drew on peripheral blood, taken 28 days after the second dose of the MenACWY control vaccine. The CDR3 sequence is CTSSQDPGGGEDTQYF. The CDR3 DNA sequence: TGCACCAGCAGCCAAGATCCAGGCGGGGGGGAGGATACGCAGTATTTT.